This entry lists 21 T cell receptor beta chains sequenced from one sample in a study of lymphopenia after photon versus proton radiotherapy. TCRdb's table, derived via immunoSEQ multiplex PCR, lists solely in-frame clones and lacks some. In the table there are 55,000 to 70,000 clones, 75% to 90% of which are singletons. The sequencing here drew on peripheral blood, taken from a patient treated with photon-based radiotherapy. The source of these receptors is a man aged 35-49 years with gastric cancer.

The CDR3 protein is CASSTPTAASHEQYF. The CDR3 nucleotides are TGTGCCAGCAGTACTCCGACAGCAGCTTCACACGAGCAGTACTTC. This rearrangement joins TRBV6-6 to TRBJ2-7; D might be TRBD1 (5 bases). The V gene's germline CDR1 is MNHNY and CDR2 SVGAGI (reference sequence). Trimming took off 5 bases at V and 5 bases at J, with 19 bases between the two ends. The CDR3 consists of 15 residues.

The rearrangement uses TRBV11-2 and TRBJ2-7, with 7 bases that match TRBD1. After removal of 4 bases from V and 5 bases from J, the junction contained 5 bases not matched to a gene. Germline V gives CDR1 SGHAT, CDR2 FQNNGV. CDR3 size: 13 residues. CDR3 in amino acids: CASSSQQGNEQYF. As DNA, the CDR3 is TGTGCCAGCAGCTCCCAACAGGGGAACGAGCAGTACTTC. The variable domain in full, completed from reference TRBV11-2 and TRBJ2-7, reads EAGVAQSPRYKIIEKRQSVAFWCNPISGHATLYWYQQILGQGPKLLIQFQNNGVVDDSQLPKDRFSAERLKGVDSTLKIQPAKLEDSAVYLCASSSQQGNEQYFGPGTRLTVT.

The rearrangement joins TRBV18 to TRBJ1-2; D is unclear. This CDR3 is 15 amino acids long. From germline, CDR1 is KGHSH and CDR2 LQKENI. Trimming took off 4 bases at V and 2 bases at J, with 14 bases between the two ends. Here the CDR3 reads CASSQEHFQNYGYTF. In DNA, the CDR3 is TGTGCCAGCTCACAAGAGCATTTCCAGAACTATGGCTACACCTTC.

This clone was picked up one time. The genes are TRBV7-9 and TRBJ2-1, with 8 bases fitting TRBD1. Trimming cost V 5 bases and J 4 bases; bases outside gene matches: 7. CDR3 length: 15 residues. From germline, CDR1 is SEHNR and CDR2 FQNEAQ (reference sequence). The CDR3 DNA sequence: TGTGCCAGCAGCATTCAGGGGGCGCAATACAATGAGCAGTTCTTC. Amino acids: CASSIQGAQYNEQFF.

The V and J genes are TRBV4-3 and TRBJ1-4; D gene unclear. There are 15 residues in the CDR3. Trimming pared 0 bases from V and 4 bases from J, leaving 9 bases between. Germline values: CDR1 LGHNA, CDR2 YSLEER. CDR3 sequence (DNA): TGCGCCAGCAGCCAAGACCGGGCCCTTAATGAAAAACTGTTTTTT. It translates to CASSQDRALNEKLFF.

The chain couples TRBV27 to TRBJ2-2; D unresolved. Trimming left V 0 bases short and J 1 base short, with 9 bases between. Per the germline V gene, CDR1 is MNHEY and CDR2 is SMNVEV (reference sequence). The CDR3 runs to 16 residues. The CDR3 region is CASSLSAAWNTGELFF. In DNA, the CDR3 is TGTGCCAGCAGTTTATCGGCAGCCTGGAACACCGGGGAGCTGTTTTTT.

The CDR3 nucleotides are TGTGCCTTTCAGGGGGACACTGAAGCTTTCTTT. Translated: CAFQGDTEAFF. The chain joins TRBV30 to TRBJ1-1; 7 bases line up with TRBD1. This CDR3 has 11 amino acids. V dropped 7 bases and J dropped 3; count of bases not matched to a gene: 2. CDR1 is GTSNPN, CDR2 SVGIG, per germline (reference sequence). Full variable domain (rest looked up from reference TRBV30 and TRBJ1-1): SQTIHQWPATLVQPVGSPLSLECTVEGTSNPNLYWYRQAAGRGLQLLFYSVGIGQISSEVPQNLSASRPQDRQFILSSKKLLLSDSGFYLCAFQGDTEAFFGQGTRLTVV.

The gene calls are TRBV5-5 and TRBJ1-2; D perhaps matches TRBD1 (6 bases). Germline lookup yields CDR1 SGHKS and CDR2 YYEKEE (reference sequence). The CDR3 totals 15 residues. Trimming removed 4 bases at V and 0 bases at J, with 13 bases between. The CDR3 protein is CASSRGTFANYGYTF. Written as DNA, the CDR3 is TGTGCCAGCAGCAGGGGGACCTTTGCTAACTATGGCTACACCTTC. The whole variable domain, filled in from reference TRBV5-5 and TRBJ1-2, reads DAGVTQSPTHLIKTRGQQVTLRCSPISGHKSVSWYQQVLGQGPQFIFQYYEKEERGRGNFPDRFSARQFPNYSSELNVNALLLGDSALYLCASSRGTFANYGYTFGSGTRLTVV.

This clone came up once. This rearrangement joins TRBV7-3 to TRBJ2-1; TRBD2 aligns across 7 bases. The V segment lost 5 bases and the J segment 9 bases; nucleotides outside the gene matches: 10. Germline loops: CDR1 SGHTA, CDR2 FQGTGA. The CDR3 has 14 amino acids. DNA for the CDR3: TGTGCCAGCAGCCCCGGACTAGTTGGGGTTGAGCAGTTCTTC. Its translation: CASSPGLVGVEQFF.

V gene TRBV11-2 combines with J gene TRBJ1-1, with unresolved D. Trimming took 6 bases from V and 0 from J, leaving 8 bases between them. Germline CDR1 SGHAT, CDR2 FQNNGV. The CDR3 extends over 13 amino acids. The CDR3 DNA is TGTGCCAGCAGATCCACGGTGAACACTGAAGCTTTCTTT. Amino acids: CASRSTVNTEAFF.

V and J are TRBV5-1 and TRBJ2-1; D ambiguous. Germline CDR1 is SGHRS and CDR2 is YFSETQ. Trimming shortened V by 0 bases and J by 2 bases, and 9 bases separated the two germline ends. The CDR3 is made up of 15 amino acids. CDR3 DNA sequence: TGCGCCAGCAGCTTGGACGGGCAGACCTACAATGAGCAGTTCTTC. It translates to CASSLDGQTYNEQFF.

On this clone itself: Other DNA variants within this sample encode the same CDR3. The chain is built from TRBV29-1 and TRBJ2-7; 11 nucleotides align to TRBD1. Germline trimming cut 3 bases from V and 6 bases from J; bases unmatched to any gene: 4. Per germline, CDR1 SQVTM and CDR2 ANQGSEA. The CDR3 sequence is 13 residues long. For the CDR3, the DNA is TGCAGCGTTGAGGGGACAGGGGGTGTCGAGCAGTACTTC. Translated: CSVEGTGGVEQYF.

The chain combines TRBV4-3 with TRBJ1-4, with unresolved D. This CDR3 has 14 amino acids. Germline V gene sequence: CDR1 LGHNA, CDR2 YSLEER. V shed 2 bases and J shed 5 bases, with 9 bases lying between them. The CDR3 is CASSQWERNEKLFF. The CDR3 DNA reads TGCGCCAGCAGCCAATGGGAAAGAAATGAAAAACTGTTTTTT.

The V call is TRBV12-5, the J call TRBJ1-5; TRBD1 is a possible D gene (6 bases). V was shortened by 5 bases and J by 0 bases, with 11 bases between the two germline ends. The CDR3 has 15 amino acids. From germline, CDR1 is LGHNT and CDR2 FRNRAP. The CDR3 loop reads CASGPGQFSNQPQHF. CDR3 in DNA: TGTGCTAGTGGTCCCGGACAGTTTAGCAATCAGCCCCAGCATTTT.

This clone came up once. The chain joins TRBV5-1 to TRBJ1-4; no definite D call. The germline V gene encodes CDR1 SGHRS and CDR2 YFSETQ. Trimming took off 4 bases at V and 3 bases at J, with 13 bases between the two ends. The CDR3 sequence is 15 residues long. In nucleotides, the CDR3 is TGCGCCAGCAGCCTGTTCGGGTCAGCTAATGAAAAACTGTTTTTT. This gives the protein CASSLFGSANEKLFF.

The rearrangement links TRBV7-9 to TRBJ2-1; tentative D call: TRBD2 (6 bases). Trimming cost V 1 base and J 12 bases, with 13 bases left between them. The CDR3 consists of 13 residues. Germline CDR1 and CDR2: SEHNR and FQNEAQ (reference sequence). The CDR3: CASSLGERRGQFF. The CDR3 nucleotides are TGTGCCAGCAGCTTAGGGGAGCGGAGGGGGCAGTTCTTC.

The rearrangement joins TRBV11-1 to TRBJ2-1, with D perhaps TRBD1 (6 bases). This CDR3 is built from 14 residues. Germline lookup yields CDR1 SGHAT and CDR2 FQDESV (reference sequence). Trimming removed 1 base at V and 3 bases at J, with 7 bases between. The CDR3 coding sequence is TGTGCCAGCAGCTTAGACAGGGACTACAATGAGCAGTTCTTC. It specifies CASSLDRDYNEQFF. The variable domain in full, with the rest retrieved from reference TRBV11-1 and TRBJ2-1, is EAEVAQSPRYKITEKSQAVAFWCDPISGHATLYWYRQILGQGPELLVQFQDESVVDDSQLPKDRFSAERLKGVDSTLKIQPAELGDSAMYLCASSLDRDYNEQFFGPGTRLTVL.

V is TRBV11-2 and J is TRBJ2-5, with 9 bases fitting TRBD2. J gave up 1 base and V 7 bases, and 4 bases lay outside the gene matches. Germline CDR1 SGHAT, CDR2 FQNNGV. The CDR3 is 14 residues long. Written as DNA, the CDR3 is TGTGCCAGCACGGCTAGCGGGGTCCAAGAGACCCAGTACTTC. Its protein is CASTASGVQETQYF.

The J gene is TRBJ1-4, the V gene TRBV5-1; the D is unclear. The V end lost 0 bases, the J end lost 5 bases, and 17 bases lay between the germline ends. Germline-derived CDR1 and CDR2 are SGHRS and YFSETQ. The CDR3 totals 17 residues. CDR3 sequence (DNA): TGCGCCAGCAGCTTGGTCGGATCAAGAAGGCCAAATGAAAAACTGTTTTTT. It specifies CASSLVGSRRPNEKLFF.

The rearrangement links TRBV4-3 to TRBJ2-2; TRBD2 matches 7 bases. The junction had 9 bases not matched to a gene; V was cut back by 0 bases and J by 2 bases. Per germline, CDR1 LGHNA and CDR2 YSLEER. The CDR3 has 18 residues. CDR3 bases: TGCGCCAGCAGCCAAGATCTTCTTCGCGGGGGAAACACCGGGGAGCTGTTTTTT. Protein product: CASSQDLLRGGNTGELFF.

The count of this clone is one. The chain uses TRBV11-2 and TRBJ2-1; D remains ambiguous. The V and J ends lost 1 base and 5 bases respectively, with 9 bases between them. CDR1 is SGHAT, CDR2 FQNNGV, per germline. The length of the CDR3 is 14 residues. This chain's CDR3 is CASSLAPVDNEQFF. The DNA for the CDR3 is TGTGCCAGCAGCTTAGCTCCAGTCGACAATGAGCAGTTCTTC.